The rows below give T cell receptor beta chains drawn from one sample of a study of sequential checkpoint blockade in melanoma. This table comes from immunoSEQ multiplex PCR, and its TCRdb copy is limited to in-frame clones, with some not included. There are some 1,200 clones in the sample; 15% to 20% occur only once, and 15% lies in the top ten. The material sequenced was tumor tissue (inferred from file names), taken from a patient given nivolumab and ipilimumab in sequence. Every receptor here comes from a human donor with melanoma. Each CDR3 is given with its conserved first and last residue. Fields, in order: clone size, J gene, D gene, V gene, CDR3 protein, CDR3 DNA. The D gene is left open where the match is weak. Expanded clones get a size class; other rows say once, few or many, or leave the size out.

medium-sized | TRBJ2-1 | TRBD1 | TRBV4-1 | CASSQFSGGNNEQFF | TGCGCCAGCAGCCAATTTTCAGGGGGCAACAATGAGCAGTTCTTC
NA | TRBJ2-5 | NA | TRBV19 | CASSLGRRSGTQYF | TGTGCCAGTAGTTTGGGTAGAAGATCGGGGACCCAGTACTTC
few | TRBJ1-1 | NA | TRBV28 | CASSYPTGGAFF | TGTGCCAGCTCATACCCGACGGGTGGGGCTTTCTTT
few | TRBJ2-1 | NA | TRBV9 | CASSVASSYNEQFF | TGTGCCAGCAGCGTTGCTAGCTCCTACAATGAGCAGTTCTTC
NA | TRBJ2-3 | TRBD1 | TRBV6-8 | CASRGTGHTDTQYF | TGTGCCAGCAGAGGGACAGGGCACACAGATACGCAGTATTTT
medium-sized | TRBJ1-6 | NA | TRBV9 | CASSVDGGSSYNSPLHF | TGTGCCAGCAGCGTCGACGGGGGAAGCTCCTATAATTCACCCCTCCACTTT
medium-sized | TRBJ2-1 | TRBD2 | TRBV11-3 | CASSTSGTSIQQFF | TGTGCCAGCAGCACCTCCGGGACTAGTATCCAGCAGTTCTTC
few | TRBJ2-2 | NA | TRBV6-8 | CASSPPPEAGELFF | TGTGCCAGCAGTCCTCCCCCCGAGGCCGGGGAGCTGTTTTTT
medium-sized | TRBJ1-6 | NA | TRBV9 | CASSVEQGRSPLHF | TGTGCCAGCAGCGTAGAGCAGGGACGATCACCCCTCCACTTT
medium-sized | TRBJ1-1 | TRBD1 | TRBV6-8 | CASMGQRNTEAFF | TGTGCCAGCATGGGACAGCGGAACACTGAAGCTTTCTTT
few | TRBJ1-1 | NA | TRBV12-5 | CASGLVSGVMNTEAFF | TGTGCTAGTGGTTTGGTAAGTGGAGTTATGAACACTGAAGCTTTCTTT
medium-sized | TRBJ2-2 | TRBD2 | TRBV23-1 | CASSHLTSGGQITGELFF | TGCGCCAGCAGCCACTTAACTAGCGGGGGCCAGATTACCGGGGAGCTGTTTTTT
medium-sized | TRBJ2-7 | TRBD2 | TRBV9 | CASSEDGGGYEQYF | TGTGCCAGCAGTGAAGATGGCGGGGGCTACGAGCAGTACTTC
many | TRBJ2-7 | TRBD1 | TRBV7-1 | CASSLQTGDQQYF | TGTGCCAGCAGCTTACAAACAGGGGACCAGCAGTACTTC
medium-sized | TRBJ1-5 | NA | TRBV7-6 | CASSLGAGLSQPQHF | TGTGCCAGCAGCTTGGGGGCAGGTCTTTCTCAGCCCCAGCATTTT
NA | TRBJ2-3 | NA | TRBV6-8 | CASSYSSLARHTQYF | TGTGCCAGCAGTTACTCGTCGCTAGCCAGACATACGCAGTATTTT
NA | TRBJ2-1 | TRBD2 | TRBV11-3 | CASSLGFGGGSYNEQFF | TGTGCCAGCAGCTTAGGGTTCGGGGGGGGATCCTACAATGAGCAGTTCTTC
NA | TRBJ2-7 | TRBD1 | TRBV18 | CASSPKPGQGTYF | TGTGCCAGCTCACCGAAACCGGGACAGGGAACGTACTTC
NA | TRBJ2-1 | NA | TRBV6-8 | CASSSDEAGEQFF | TGTGCCAGCAGCTCCGACGAAGCGGGTGAGCAGTTCTTC
few | TRBJ1-2 | TRBD1 | TRBV6-8 | CASRVGQGSYGYTF | TGTGCCAGCAGAGTGGGACAGGGCAGCTATGGCTACACCTTC
medium-sized | TRBJ2-4 | TRBD2 | TRBV11-3 | CASSLGGTSGYEPQYF | TGTGCCAGCAGCTTAGGAGGGACTAGCGGGTACGAGCCTCAGTACTTC
NA | TRBJ1-2 | NA | TRBV18 | CASSPPSDYDYTF | TGTGCCAGCTCACCACCGTCTGACTATGACTACACCTTC
medium-sized | TRBJ2-1 | NA | TRBV7-1 | CASSLSSPAEQFF | TGTGCCAGCAGCTTATCTAGTCCAGCGGAGCAGTTCTTC
medium-sized | TRBJ2-3 | TRBD1 | TRBV2 | CASSRPTGGPDTQYF | TGTGCCAGCAGTCGCCCGACAGGGGGCCCAGATACGCAGTATTTT
medium-sized | TRBJ2-1 | NA | TRBV11-3 | CASSLGGRVYNEQFF | TGTGCCAGCAGCTTAGGGGGGCGGGTCTACAATGAGCAGTTCTTC
medium-sized | TRBJ1-6 | NA | TRBV11-3 | CASSLGQGDSPLHF | TGTGCCAGCAGCTTGGGGCAGGGTGACTCACCCCTCCACTTT
medium-sized | TRBJ2-1 | TRBD2 | TRBV11-3 | CASSRGTSGGIGEQFF | TGTGCCAGCAGCAGAGGGACTAGCGGGGGGATCGGTGAGCAGTTCTTC
NA | TRBJ1-3 | NA | TRBV25-1 | CASSSRDTFSGNTIYF | TGTGCCAGCAGTTCTCGGGACACTTTCTCTGGAAACACCATATATTTT
NA | TRBJ2-3 | NA | TRBV25-1 | CASKRGTDTQYF | TGTGCCAGCAAAAGGGGCACAGATACGCAGTATTTT
NA | TRBJ1-6 | TRBD1 | TRBV15 | CATSRDRGRSPLHF | TGTGCCACCAGCAGAGACAGGGGGCGTTCACCCCTCCACTTT
NA | TRBJ2-7 | NA | TRBV14 | CASSQGWVALYEQYF | TGTGCCAGCAGCCAAGGATGGGTAGCCCTTTACGAGCAGTACTTC
few | TRBJ1-2 | NA | TRBV25-1 | CASSSPRQLVDGYTF | TGTGCCAGCAGCTCCCCCCGGCAGTTAGTCGATGGCTACACCTTC
NA | TRBJ2-2 | NA | TRBV5-1 | CASSLNSNTGELFF | TGCGCCAGCAGCTTGAACTCGAACACCGGGGAGCTGTTTTTT
medium-sized | TRBJ2-7 | TRBD1 | TRBV11-3 | CASSLTGGHYEQYF | TGTGCCAGCAGCTTAACAGGGGGTCACTACGAGCAGTACTTC
large | TRBJ2-2 | NA | TRBV6-8 | CASSDAGNTGELFF | TGTGCCAGCAGTGATGCGGGGAACACCGGGGAGCTGTTTTTT
NA | TRBJ1-6 | NA | TRBV9 | CASSVERPGNSPLHF | TGTGCCAGCAGCGTAGAGCGGCCTGGTAATTCACCCCTCCACTTT
few | TRBJ2-1 | NA | TRBV6-8 | CASSIHPATDNEQFF | TGTGCCAGCAGTATTCACCCCGCGACTGACAATGAGCAGTTCTTC
few | TRBJ2-1 | NA | TRBV6-8 | CASSDSDNNEQFF | TGTGCCAGCAGTGACTCGGACAACAATGAGCAGTTCTTC
NA | TRBJ2-2 | NA | TRBV6-8 | CASSSSNTGELFF | TGTGCCAGCAGTTCCTCGAACACCGGGGAGCTGTTTTTT
few | TRBJ1-4 | NA | TRBV6-8 | CASGAGPGEKLFF | TGTGCCAGCGGCGCGGGCCCCGGCGAAAAACTGTTTTTT
NA | TRBJ2-2 | NA | TRBV6-8 | CASSLRGETGELFF | TGTGCCAGCAGTTTGCGGGGCGAAACCGGGGAGCTGTTTTTT
medium-sized | TRBJ2-1 | TRBD1 | TRBV11-3 | CASSAAIGTGSYNEQFF | TGTGCCAGCAGCGCGGCGATAGGGACAGGCTCCTACAATGAGCAGTTCTTC
few | TRBJ2-2 | NA | TRBV28 | CASSFSGQGRGELFF | TGTGCCAGCAGTTTCTCGGGGCAAGGCAGGGGGGAGCTGTTTTTT
NA | TRBJ2-1 | NA | TRBV15 | CATSPRGAGNEQFF | TGTGCCACCAGCCCACGCGGGGCCGGGAATGAGCAGTTCTTC
medium-sized | TRBJ1-3 | TRBD1 | TRBV11-3 | CASSLALDRGPGNTIYF | TGTGCCAGCAGCTTGGCCTTGGACAGGGGGCCTGGAAACACCATATATTTT
medium-sized | TRBJ2-7 | TRBD2 | TRBV11-3 | CASSLVAGGSWEQYF | TGTGCCAGCAGCTTAGTGGCGGGGGGAAGTTGGGAGCAGTACTTC
NA | TRBJ1-1 | TRBD1 | TRBV18 | CASSPPTGAGTEAFF | TGTGCCAGCTCACCACCGACAGGGGCGGGAACTGAAGCTTTCTTT
few | TRBJ2-3 | NA | TRBV11-3 | CASSARDDYTDTQYF | TGTGCCAGCAGCGCCCGGGACGACTATACAGATACGCAGTATTTT
medium-sized | TRBJ1-4 | NA | TRBV11-3 | CASSPNSPTNEKLFF | TGTGCCAGCAGCCCCAACAGTCCAACTAATGAAAAACTGTTTTTT
few | TRBJ2-7 | NA | TRBV6-8 | CASAQGSSSYEQYF | TGTGCCAGCGCGCAGGGGTCAAGCTCCTACGAGCAGTACTTC
medium-sized | TRBJ1-1 | TRBD1 | TRBV11-3 | CASSPGQGLNTEAFF | TGTGCCAGCAGCCCTGGACAGGGTTTGAACACTGAAGCTTTCTTT
medium-sized | TRBJ2-3 | TRBD2 | TRBV11-3 | CASSLDAQFSGGINTDTQYF | TGTGCCAGCAGCTTAGATGCACAGTTTAGCGGGGGGATCAACACAGATACGCAGTATTTT
NA | TRBJ1-6 | NA | TRBV4-1 | CASSLQRRGLSPLHF | TGCGCCAGCAGCCTCCAGCGACGGGGATTATCACCCCTCCACTTT